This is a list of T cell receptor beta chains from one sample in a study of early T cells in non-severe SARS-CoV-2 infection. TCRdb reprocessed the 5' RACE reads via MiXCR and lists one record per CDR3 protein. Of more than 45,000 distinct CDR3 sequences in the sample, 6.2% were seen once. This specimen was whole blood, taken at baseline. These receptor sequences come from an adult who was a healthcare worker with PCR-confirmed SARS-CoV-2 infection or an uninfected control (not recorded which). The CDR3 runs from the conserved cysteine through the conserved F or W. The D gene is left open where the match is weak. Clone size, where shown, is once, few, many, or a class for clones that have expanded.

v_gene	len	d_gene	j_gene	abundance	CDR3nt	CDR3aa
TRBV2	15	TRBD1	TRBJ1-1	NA	TGTGCCAGCAGTGCATCCGGGACAGGGTACACTGAAGCTTTCTTT	CASSASGTGYTEAFF
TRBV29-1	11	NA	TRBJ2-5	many	TGCAGCGCTAACGACAGGGAGACCCAGTACTTC	CSANDRETQYF
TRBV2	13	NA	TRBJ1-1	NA	TGTGCCAGCAGGGAGAGATTGAACACTGAAGCTTTCTTT	CASRERLNTEAFF
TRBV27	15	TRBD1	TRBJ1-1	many	TGTGCCAGCAGTTCAACAACAGGGGGCCGCACTGAAGCTTTCTTT	CASSSTTGGRTEAFF
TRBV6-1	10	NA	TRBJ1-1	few	TGTGCCAGCAGGGGGTTGAGGGCTTTCTTT	CASRGLRAFF
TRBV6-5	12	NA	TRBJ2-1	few	TGTGCCAGCAGTTACCCGCCAGATGAGCAGTTCTTC	CASSYPPDEQFF
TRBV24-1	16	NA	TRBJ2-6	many	TGTGCCACCAGTGATTACAGGTCATCTGGGGCCAACGTCCTGACTTTC	CATSDYRSSGANVLTF
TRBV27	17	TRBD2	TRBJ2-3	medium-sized	TGTGCCAGCAGTTCGGGACAGACTAGCGGGAGGGCAGATACGCAGTATTTT	CASSSGQTSGRADTQYF
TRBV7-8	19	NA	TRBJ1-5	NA	TGTGCCAGCAGCCCAGGCGGATCTGGGGCGCAGTATAGCAATCAGCCCCAGCATTTT	CASSPGGSGAQYSNQPQHF
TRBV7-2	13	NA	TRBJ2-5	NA	TGTGCCAGCAGCTTAGCGACGGAAGAGACCCAGTACTTC	CASSLATEETQYF
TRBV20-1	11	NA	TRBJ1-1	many	TGCAGTGCTAGATCCGGGACTGAAGCTTTCTTT	CSARSGTEAFF
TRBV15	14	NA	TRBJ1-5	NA	TGTGCCACCAGCAGAGGGACACCTCAATGGCCCCAGCATTTT	CATSRGTPQWPQHF
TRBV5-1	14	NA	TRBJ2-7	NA	TGCGCCAGCAGCCCGGACTATACCTCCTACGAGCAGTACTTC	CASSPDYTSYEQYF
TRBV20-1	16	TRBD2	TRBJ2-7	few	TGCAGTGCTAGTCCCCATCGGGCGGGAGCGGCGTACGAGCAGTACTTC	CSASPHRAGAAYEQYF
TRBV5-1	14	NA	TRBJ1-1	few	TGCGCCAGCAGCCTCGTGGCACAGAACACTGAAGCTTTCTTT	CASSLVAQNTEAFF
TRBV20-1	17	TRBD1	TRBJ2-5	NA	TGCAGTGCTCAGGGGCCCGGGACAGGGTATCGTGGTGAGACCCAGTACTTC	CSAQGPGTGYRGETQYF
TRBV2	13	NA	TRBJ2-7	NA	TGTGCCAGCAGTGCGGAGGGTTCCTACGAGCAGTACTTC	CASSAEGSYEQYF
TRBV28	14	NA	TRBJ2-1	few	TGTGCCAGCAGCGAGACAGTTGCCTACAATGAGCAGTTCTTC	CASSETVAYNEQFF
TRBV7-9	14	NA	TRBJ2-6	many	TGTGCCAGCAACCCCGCGCGGAGGGCCAACGTCCTGACTTTC	CASNPARRANVLTF
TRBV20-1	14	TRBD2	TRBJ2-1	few	TGCAGTGCTGACAGCGGGAGCTCCTACAATGAGCAGTTCTTC	CSADSGSSYNEQFF
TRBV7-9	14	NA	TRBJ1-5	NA	TGTGCCAGCAGTGGGGACGTTAGCAATCAGCCCCAGCATTTT	CASSGDVSNQPQHF
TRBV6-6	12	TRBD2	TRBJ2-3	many	TGTGCCATAGGGACTAGCTCAGATACGCAGTATTTT	CAIGTSSDTQYF
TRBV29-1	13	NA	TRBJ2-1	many	TGCAGCGTGGTACAGGGCGGGACCTTAGAAGGGGAGTTC	CSVVQGGTLEGEF
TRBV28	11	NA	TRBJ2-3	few	TGTGCCAGCAGTCCCCCTGGGACGCAGTATTTT	CASSPPGTQYF
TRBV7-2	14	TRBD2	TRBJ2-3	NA	TGTGCCAGCAGCTTTAGCGGGAGTCCAGATACGCAGTATTTT	CASSFSGSPDTQYF
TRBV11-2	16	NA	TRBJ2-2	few	TGTGCCAGCAGCTACCAGGACAGCACGAACACCGGGGAGCTGTTTTTT	CASSYQDSTNTGELFF
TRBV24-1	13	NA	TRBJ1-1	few	TGTGCCACCAGTGATCCAGGTACGTCTGAAGCTTTCTTT	CATSDPGTSEAFF
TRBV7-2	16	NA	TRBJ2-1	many	TGTGCCAGCAGCACCGACAGGAGGGCCCGTTACAATGAGCAGTTCTTC	CASSTDRRARYNEQFF
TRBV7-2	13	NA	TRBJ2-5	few	TGTGCCAGCAGCAGCTCGTGGAAAGAGACCCAGTACTTC	CASSSSWKETQYF
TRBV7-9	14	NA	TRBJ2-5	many	TGTGCCAGCAGCGGGGAAGGGTACCGAGAGACCCAGTACTTC	CASSGEGYRETQYF
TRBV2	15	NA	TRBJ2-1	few	TGTGCCAGCAGTGAAGTTAAGGCTAGCCGTAATGAGCAGTTCTTC	CASSEVKASRNEQFF
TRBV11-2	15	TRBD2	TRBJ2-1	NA	TGTGCCAGCAGCCCGCTAGCGGGTAGAGGCGATGAGCAGTTCTTC	CASSPLAGRGDEQFF
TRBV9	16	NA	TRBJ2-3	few	TGTGCCAGCAGCGTGGCTAGTGGGAGGATGGCAGATACGCAGTATTTT	CASSVASGRMADTQYF
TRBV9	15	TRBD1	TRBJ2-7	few	TGTGCCAGCAGCGCATCCCCCGGGACAGTCTACGAGCAGTACTTC	CASSASPGTVYEQYF
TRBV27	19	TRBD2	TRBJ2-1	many	TGTGCCAGCTCCCCCATTGCTAGCGGGAGGGGGTTCTCCTACAATGAGCAGTTCTTC	CASSPIASGRGFSYNEQFF
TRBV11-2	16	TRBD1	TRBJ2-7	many	TGTGCCAGCAGCTTAGATGGGGGACAGGGGACCTACGAGCAGTACTTC	CASSLDGGQGTYEQYF
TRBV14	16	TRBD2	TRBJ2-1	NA	TGTGCCAGCAGCCCCCGACTAGCGGGAGCGGGGAATGAGCAGTTCTTC	CASSPRLAGAGNEQFF
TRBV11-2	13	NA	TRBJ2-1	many	TGTGCCAGCAGCTTACAAACCCGCGGCGAGCAGTTCTTC	CASSLQTRGEQFF
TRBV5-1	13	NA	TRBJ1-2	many	TGCGCCAGCGCCCCGGGACCAACGACTGGCTACACCTTC	CASAPGPTTGYTF
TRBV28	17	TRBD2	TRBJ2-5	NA	TGTGCCAGCAGTCCGCGAACATATAGACTAGCACAAGAGACCCAGTACTTC	CASSPRTYRLAQETQYF
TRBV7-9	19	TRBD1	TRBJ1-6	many	TGTGCCAGCAGCTCCGGACAGGGTATTTGGGGGTCCTATAATTCACCCCTCCACTTT	CASSSGQGIWGSYNSPLHF
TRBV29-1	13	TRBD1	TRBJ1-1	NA	TGCAGCGGTTGGGACAGGGGGAACACTGAAGCTTTCTTT	CSGWDRGNTEAFF
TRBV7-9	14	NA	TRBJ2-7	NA	TGTGCCAGCAGCTTCAGGACAGCTCCCTACGAGCAGTACTTC	CASSFRTAPYEQYF
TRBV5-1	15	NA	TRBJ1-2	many	TGCGCCAGCAGCTTGGGGGGCGCAGCCGGCTATGGCTACACCTTC	CASSLGGAAGYGYTF
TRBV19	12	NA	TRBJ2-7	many	TGTGCCAGTAGTATGGGGAACTACGAGCAGTACTTC	CASSMGNYEQYF
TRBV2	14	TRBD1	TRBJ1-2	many	TGTGCCAGCAGTGGGGGACAGCGCAACTATGGCTACACCTTC	CASSGGQRNYGYTF
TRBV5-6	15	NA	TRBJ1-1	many	TGTGCCAGCAGCTTGGTAAGGGGGAGGAACACTGAAGCTTTCTTT	CASSLVRGRNTEAFF
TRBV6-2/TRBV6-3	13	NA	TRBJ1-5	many	TGTGCCAGCAGTTACGTAGAAAATCAGCCCCAGCATTTT	CASSYVENQPQHF
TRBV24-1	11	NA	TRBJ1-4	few	TGTGCCACCAGTGATGCTGAAAAACTGTTTTTT	CATSDAEKLFF
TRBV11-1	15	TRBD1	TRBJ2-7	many	TGTGCCAGCAGCCGGGACAGGGCGTACTCCTACGAGCAGTACTTC	CASSRDRAYSYEQYF
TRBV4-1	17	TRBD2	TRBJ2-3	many	TGCGCCAGCAGCCCCCTCTCCGGCGGGAGGAGCACAGATACGCAGTATTTT	CASSPLSGGRSTDTQYF
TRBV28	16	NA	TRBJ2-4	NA	TGTGCCAGCAGTTTATTATCCCGACTAGCCAAAAACATTCAGTACTTC	CASSLLSRLAKNIQYF
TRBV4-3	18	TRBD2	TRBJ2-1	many	TGCGCCAGCAGCCAAGAGAGTAGCGGGAGCTGGTTAAACAATGAGCAGTTCTTC	CASSQESSGSWLNNEQFF
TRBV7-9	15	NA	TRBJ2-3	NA	TGTGCCAGCAGCTTAACAGGGTTGCGCACAGATACGCAGTATTTT	CASSLTGLRTDTQYF
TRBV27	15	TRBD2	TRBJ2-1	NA	TGTGCCAGCAGTTTTGGTGCGGGAGGGTACAATGAGCAGTTCTTC	CASSFGAGGYNEQFF
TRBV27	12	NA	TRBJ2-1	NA	TGTGCCAGCAGCCCCGCCGGGGGAAAGCAGTTCTTC	CASSPAGGKQFF
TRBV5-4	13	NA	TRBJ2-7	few	TGTGCCAGCAGCTTTGGGTCCTCCTACGAGCAGTACTTC	CASSFGSSYEQYF
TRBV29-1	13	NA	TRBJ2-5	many	TGCAGCGTTGGATTACGGGATGAGGAGACCCAGTACTTC	CSVGLRDEETQYF
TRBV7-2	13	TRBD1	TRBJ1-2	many	TGTGCCAGCAGCTTCGACAGGGTCTATGGCTACACCTTC	CASSFDRVYGYTF
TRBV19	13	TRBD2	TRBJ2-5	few	TGTGCCAGTAGTGTCGGGAGGGAAGAGACCCAGTACTTC	CASSVGREETQYF